The 25 T cell receptor beta chains given below trace back to one sample, sequenced in a study of CD8 T cells in seronegative destructive rheumatoid arthritis. Produced via immunoSEQ multiplex PCR; TCRdb's table is partial and in-frame only. The data contain several thousand clones, 72% of them seen just once; the ten biggest clones take up roughly 34%. The specimen was CD8+ T cells from blood. These receptors were collected from a woman between 45 and 75 years old with seronegative destructive rheumatoid arthritis.

This clone has a handful of counts. The chain couples TRBV29-1 to TRBJ2-7, with D perhaps matching TRBD1 (5 bases). CDR3 length: 14 amino acids. Trimming removed 6 bases from V and 0 bases from J, with 15 bases in between. Germline V gene lookup returns CDR1 SQVTM and CDR2 ANQGSEA. DNA of the CDR3: TGCAGCGTATCCCTGGGCAGGGTCTCCTACGAGCAGTACTTC. Translating it yields CSVSLGRVSYEQYF.

In this sample, this clone turned up a few times. The V gene is TRBV7-9, the J gene TRBJ1-5; D not resolved. From germline, CDR1 is SEHNR and CDR2 FQNEAQ (reference sequence). V was trimmed by 6 bases and J by 4 bases, leaving 16 bases between them. CDR3 length: 15 amino acids. This chain's CDR3 is CASSNTFTGNQPQHF. For the CDR3, the DNA is TGTGCCAGCAGTAACACCTTTACGGGAAATCAGCCCCAGCATTTT.

This clone was observed a single time. V usage is TRBV7-9 and J usage is TRBJ2-1; TRBD2 matches at 9 bases. Unmatched junction bases numbered 9, after V lost 5 bases and J lost 4 bases. Germline-derived CDR1 and CDR2 are SEHNR and FQNEAQ (reference sequence). This CDR3 comprises 16 residues. CDR3: CASSGNSGGEYNEQFF. The CDR3 DNA reads as TGTGCCAGCAGCGGGAATAGCGGGGGCGAATACAATGAGCAGTTCTTC.

This chain joins TRBV6-5 and TRBJ1-6; 8 bases line up with TRBD1. The CDR3 sequence is 14 residues long. The germline gives CDR1 MNHEY, CDR2 SVGAGI. J gave up 8 bases and V 4 bases, and 4 bases lay outside the gene matches. CDR3 DNA sequence: TGTGCCAGCAGTTCGGACAGGGTGTATTCACCCCTCCACTTT. Residues: CASSSDRVYSPLHF.

The chain employs TRBV2 and TRBJ2-5, with D possibly matching TRBD1 (6 bases). There are 13 residues in the CDR3. V gave up 8 bases and J gave up 1 base, with 11 bases separating them. The germline V gene encodes CDR1 SNHLY and CDR2 FYNNEI. In DNA, the CDR3 is TGTGCCAGCTGGGGACATGCCCAAGAGACCCAGTACTTC. It translates to CASWGHAQETQYF.

The chain joins TRBV13 to TRBJ1-2; 9 bases map to TRBD1. Germline trimming cut 5 bases from V and 6 bases from J; bases unmatched to any gene: 4. CDR3 size: 13 residues. Germline CDR1 reads PRHDT; CDR2 reads FYEKMQ (reference sequence). As DNA, the CDR3 is TGTGCCAGCAGCACCGGGACAGGGAATGGCTACACCTTC. Its translation is CASSTGTGNGYTF. The whole variable domain, remainder taken from reference TRBV13 and TRBJ1-2, is AAGVIQSPRHLIKEKRETATLKCYPIPRHDTVYWYQQGPGQDPQFLISFYEKMQSDKGSIPDRFSAQQFSDYHSELNMSSLELGDSALYFCASSTGTGNGYTFGSGTRLTVV.

The V and J genes are TRBV2 and TRBJ1-5, with unresolved D. The CDR3 has 12 residues. Germline V gene sequence: CDR1 SNHLY, CDR2 FYNNEI. Trimming pared 7 bases from V and 5 bases from J, leaving 9 bases between. CDR3 DNA sequence: TGTGCCAGCACAGACGAGGATCAGCCCCAGCATTTT. It is translated as CASTDEDQPQHF.

V usage is TRBV27 and J usage is TRBJ1-1; D is possibly TRBD1 (6 bases). V was trimmed by 2 bases and J by 4 bases, leaving 11 bases between them. The CDR3 loop spans 14 amino acids. From germline, CDR1 is MNHEY and CDR2 SMNVEV (reference sequence). In DNA form, the CDR3 reads TGTGCCAGCAGTTTAACTCCACAGGGCACTGAAGCTTTCTTT. It specifies CASSLTPQGTEAFF.

V and J are TRBV4-2 and TRBJ1-1, with a weak D call TRBD1 (5 bases). Germline V gene lookup returns CDR1 LGHNA and CDR2 YNFKEQ. The CDR3 is 15 residues long. Trimming pared 0 bases from V and 4 bases from J, leaving 12 bases between. CDR3 region: CASSQDRGGGTEAFF. For the CDR3, the DNA is TGTGCCAGCAGCCAAGATCGGGGCGGGGGCACTGAAGCTTTCTTT.

V usage is TRBV25-1 and J usage is TRBJ2-7; 7 bases are shared with TRBD1. Germline V gives CDR1 MGHDK, CDR2 SYGVNS. The V gene end was trimmed by 1 base and the J gene end by 7 bases; junction bases not matched to a gene: 7. The CDR3 length is 14 residues. DNA for the CDR3: TGTGCCAGCAGTGAATTGGGAACAGGGGAAGAGCAGTACTTC. Amino acid sequence: CASSELGTGEEQYF.

The chain employs TRBV2 and TRBJ2-5; the match to TRBD2 covers 8 bases. Losses at the gene ends were 8 bases for V and 7 bases for J; bases not matched to a gene: 21. There are 17 residues in the CDR3. Germline CDR1 reads SNHLY; CDR2 reads FYNNEI. CDR3 amino acids: CASPETGTSATGRTQYF. The DNA of the CDR3 is TGTGCCAGCCCGGAGACCGGGACTAGTGCCACCGGTAGGACCCAGTACTTC.

This clone was seen only once. The rearrangement links TRBV6-1 to TRBJ2-7; TRBD2 aligns across 8 bases. Germline loops: CDR1 MNHNS, CDR2 SASEGT. This CDR3 spans 18 amino acids. V was clipped by 1 base and J by 9 bases; unmatched bases: 20. The CDR3 sequence: CASSEVGRSGGPLSLQYF. The CDR3 DNA is TGTGCCAGCAGTGAAGTAGGCAGGAGCGGGGGACCTCTTTCTTTGCAGTACTTC.

The rearrangement uses TRBV4-1 and TRBJ1-3; maybe TRBD1 (6 bases). The germline gives CDR1 MGHRA, CDR2 YSYEKL. Deletions cut 3 bases from V and 9 bases from J, with 21 bases between. The CDR3 is 16 amino acids. CDR3 protein: CASSQDLRGGVGTIYF. CDR3 nucleotides: TGCGCCAGCAGCCAGGACCTGAGGGGGGGAGTTGGCACCATATATTTT.

This clone showed up just once. This chain uses TRBV29-1 with TRBJ2-5, with 8 bases that match TRBD1. CDR1 is SQVTM, CDR2 ANQGSEA, per germline. The CDR3 runs 16 residues. The V gene end was trimmed by 6 bases and the J gene end by 5 bases; junction bases not matched to a gene: 17. As DNA, the CDR3 is TGCAGCGTGGACGGAGGGCACCAGGGGGCCGGGGAGACCCAGTACTTC. Translating gives CSVDGGHQGAGETQYF. Drawing the rest from reference TRBV29-1 and TRBJ2-5, the complete variable domain is SAVISQKPSRDICQRGTSLTIQCQVDSQVTMMFWYRQQPGQSLTLIATANQGSEATYESGFVIDKFPISRPNLTFSTLTVSNMSPEDSSIYLCSVDGGHQGAGETQYFGPGTRLLVL.

The count of this clone is one. V gene TRBV27 combines with J gene TRBJ1-4; 9 bases align to TRBD1. Germline values: CDR1 MNHEY, CDR2 SMNVEV (reference sequence). The V segment lost 0 bases and the J segment 2 bases; nucleotides outside the gene matches: 10. CDR3 length equals 19 residues. The CDR3 DNA follows: TGTGCCAGCAGTTTATCGGGACAGGGATATCTTGGGACTAATGAAAAACTGTTTTTT. Translation gives CASSLSGQGYLGTNEKLFF.

V gene TRBV6-1 combines with J gene TRBJ2-1; 7 bases line up with TRBD1. This CDR3 comprises 16 residues. Losses at the gene ends were 3 bases for V and 4 bases for J; bases not matched to a gene: 9. Germline loops: CDR1 MNHNS, CDR2 SASEGT. The CDR3 nucleotides read TGTGCCAGCAGTGAGATGATCGGGACAGATTACAATGAGCAGTTCTTC. Translating gives CASSEMIGTDYNEQFF.

The rearrangement links TRBV28 to TRBJ2-3, with no clear D. V was trimmed by 2 bases and J by 4 bases, leaving 7 bases between them. The germline V gene encodes CDR1 MDHEN and CDR2 SYDVKM. This CDR3 contains 13 residues. CDR3: CASSLGPSDTQYF. In DNA form, the CDR3 reads TGTGCCAGCAGTTTAGGGCCCTCAGATACGCAGTATTTT.

This chain uses TRBV28 with TRBJ1-1, with D perhaps matching TRBD1 (5 bases). The germline gives CDR1 MDHEN, CDR2 SYDVKM. The V end was cut by 4 bases, the J end by 0 bases, with 15 bases between. The CDR3 runs to 16 residues. The CDR3 region has the DNA TGTGCCAGCAGTTCGGGGGAGGGGAGGATGAACACTGAAGCTTTCTTT. Residues: CASSSGEGRMNTEAFF.

The J gene is TRBJ2-7, the V gene TRBV4-1; unclear D gene. The germline V and J ends were trimmed by 1 base and 0 bases, with 7 bases remaining between them. The CDR3 has 14 residues. Germline CDR1 reads MGHRA; CDR2 reads YSYEKL. CDR3 residues: CASSQVVSSYEQYF. The CDR3 region has the DNA TGCGCCAGCAGCCAAGTGGTGAGCTCCTACGAGCAGTACTTC.

The chain uses TRBV9 and TRBJ2-7, with TRBD1 matching 10 bases. There are 17 residues in the CDR3. With V trimmed by 4 bases and J by 5 bases, 15 bases remained unmatched. Germline V gene lookup returns CDR1 SGDLS and CDR2 YYNGEE. CDR3 region: CASSPSDRGFSLHEQYF. DNA of the CDR3: TGTGCCAGCAGCCCCTCGGACAGGGGGTTTTCCCTCCACGAGCAGTACTTC.

This clone showed up just a few times. The chain is built from TRBV2 and TRBJ2-1; 9 positions agree with TRBD2. The CDR3 spans 18 residues. Per the germline V gene, CDR1 is SNHLY and CDR2 is FYNNEI. V lost 4 bases, J lost 0 bases, and 10 bases stayed unmatched. As DNA, the CDR3 is TGTGCCAGCAGTGTTAGTCTAGCGGGGAGGAGCTCCTACAATGAGCAGTTCTTC. This sequence encodes CASSVSLAGRSSYNEQFF.

By sample fraction, this clone is medium-sized. An end of the junction differs from the germline gene, which may be a read error. The chain joins TRBV6-1 to TRBJ2-5; D is possibly TRBD1 (5 bases). CDR1 and CDR2 from the germline V gene are MNHNS and SASEGT. This CDR3 has 9 amino acids. The CDR3 DNA sequence: TGTGCCAGCAGTGAAGCAGGGGACTTC. It is translated as CASSEAGDF.

The chain joins TRBV9 to TRBJ1-4; no definite D call. V was clipped by 4 bases and J by 3 bases, with 7 bases between them. Germline V lookup: CDR1 SGDLS, CDR2 YYNGEE. The CDR3 is made up of 13 amino acids. CDR3 DNA: TGTGCCAGCAGCCCCTTGTCTAATGAAAAACTGTTTTTT. Protein sequence: CASSPLSNEKLFF.

Remarks on this clone: One end of the junction varies from germline; a read error may be responsible. V usage is TRBV5-1 and J usage is TRBJ2-1; TRBD2 matches 7 bases. Germline-derived CDR1 and CDR2 are SGHRS and YFSETQ. The CDR3 extends over 13 amino acids. Written as DNA, the CDR3 is TGTGCCAGCAGCTTGGGAGGGTGGGATGAGCAGTTCTTC. It encodes CASSLGGWDEQFF. The full variable domain, with the rest looked up from reference TRBV5-1 and TRBJ2-1, is KAGVTQTPRYLIKTRGQQVTLSCSPISGHRSVSWYQQTPGQGLQFLFEYFSETQRNKGNFPGRFSGRQFSNSRSEMNVSTLELGDSALYLCASSLGGWDEQFFGPGTRLTVL.

The chain recombines TRBV6-4 with TRBJ2-7; a possible D gene is TRBD1 (6 bases). Germline values: CDR1 MRHNA, CDR2 SNTAGT. The CDR3 spans 13 residues. Deletions cut 3 bases from V and 4 bases from J, with 10 bases between. The CDR3, as DNA: TGTGCCAGCAGTGATGGACAGTTTTACGAGCAGTACTTC. It codes for CASSDGQFYEQYF.